Presented here are 17 T cell receptor beta chains from one specimen sequenced in a study of blood T cell repertoires in COVID-19. Profiled with immunoSEQ multiplex PCR; TCRdb holds only in-frame clones, not every one. The profile shows 180,000 or so clones, nearly 90% of them singletons. Sequencing was carried out using peripheral blood. Every receptor here comes from a man between 50 and 59 years old with acute or convalescent COVID-19.

The J gene is TRBJ1-6, the V gene TRBV7-9; D is ambiguous. The germline V gene encodes CDR1 SEHNR and CDR2 FQNEAQ (reference sequence). Trimming left V 1 base short and J 12 bases short, with 13 bases between. The CDR3 has 14 amino acids. CDR3 bases: TGTGCCAGCAGCTTAGGCCAAACTAGCGAACCCCTCCACTTT. Translation: CASSLGQTSEPLHF.

This clone has more than one count but fewer than ten. This chain links TRBV30 with TRBJ2-7; D is ambiguous. V lost 2 bases and J 0 bases, leaving 5 bases between the germline ends. Germline CDR1 is GTSNPN and CDR2 is SVGIG (reference sequence). CDR3 length: 12 amino acids. As DNA, the CDR3 is TGTGCCTGGAGTCGTAGCTCCTACGAGCAGTACTTC. Translating gives CAWSRSSYEQYF. The full variable domain, its missing parts supplied by reference TRBV30 and TRBJ2-7, is SQTIHQWPATLVQPVGSPLSLECTVEGTSNPNLYWYRQAAGRGLQLLFYSVGIGQISSEVPQNLSASRPQDRQFILSSKKLLLSDSGFYLCAWSRSSYEQYFGPGTRLTVT.

V is TRBV19 and J is TRBJ2-3, with 8 bases matching TRBD2. Germline V gene sequence: CDR1 LNHDA, CDR2 SQIVND (reference sequence). Trimming cost V 7 bases and J 1 base; bases outside gene matches: 4. The CDR3 has 14 amino acids. CDR3 in amino acids: CASNPAGGTDTQYF. The CDR3 nucleotides are TGTGCCAGTAACCCAGCGGGGGGCACAGATACGCAGTATTTT. Together with reference TRBV19 and TRBJ2-3, the CDR3 gives the full variable domain: DGGITQSPKYLFRKEGQNVTLSCEQNLNHDAMYWYRQDPGQGLRLIYYSQIVNDFQKGDIAEGYSVSREKKESFPLTVTSAQKNPTAFYLCASNPAGGTDTQYFGPGTRLTVL.

This clone was seen more than once but under ten times. The chain has TRBV12-3 or TRBV12-4 and TRBJ1-6; D uncertain. The V end lost 3 bases, the J end lost 18 bases, and 15 bases lay between the germline ends. There are 12 residues in the CDR3. CDR3 in amino acids: CASSFEGSSAHF. The CDR3, as DNA: TGTGCCAGCAGTTTCGAAGGGAGCTCAGCCCACTTT.

The V gene is TRBV5-6, the J gene TRBJ2-7; tentatively, D is TRBD1 (5 bases). This CDR3 has 15 amino acids. The V and J ends lost 2 bases and 3 bases respectively, with 15 bases between them. The germline V gene has CDR1 SGHDT and CDR2 YYEEEE. The CDR3 DNA is TGTGCCAGCAGCTTTGGGCAGGTGGGGCTCTACGAGCAGTACTTC. Translated, it gives CASSFGQVGLYEQYF. The variable domain in full, with the rest retrieved from reference TRBV5-6 and TRBJ2-7, is DAGVTQSPTHLIKTRGQQVTLRCSPKSGHDTVSWYQQALGQGPQFIFQYYEEEERQRGNFPDRFSGHQFPNYSSELNVNALLLGDSALYLCASSFGQVGLYEQYFGPGTRLTVT.

The chain links TRBV7-2 to TRBJ1-5; 10 bases align to TRBD1. V lost 1 base to trimming and J lost 6 bases; unmatched junction nucleotides: 12. Germline loops: CDR1 SGHTA, CDR2 FQGNSA. This CDR3 has 18 residues. CDR3 in amino acids: CASSLGQGQGLFGQPQHF. For the CDR3, the DNA is TGTGCCAGCAGCTTAGGCCAGGGACAGGGGTTATTCGGTCAGCCCCAGCATTTT.

The V and J genes are TRBV27 and TRBJ1-5; 7 bases line up with TRBD1. From germline, CDR1 is MNHEY and CDR2 SMNVEV (reference sequence). Trimming cost V 5 bases and J 5 bases; bases outside gene matches: 3. The CDR3 runs 13 residues. CDR3 region: CASSPQGYQPQHF. In DNA, the CDR3 is TGTGCCAGCAGTCCACAGGGGTATCAGCCCCAGCATTTT.

The rearrangement joins TRBV7-2 to TRBJ2-1; 11 bases fit TRBD2. Losses at the gene ends were 2 bases for V and 8 bases for J; bases not matched to a gene: 5. Per germline, CDR1 SGHTA and CDR2 FQGNSA. The CDR3 is 15 amino acids. For the CDR3, the DNA is TGTGCCAGCAGCTTAATCCTAGCGGGAGGAGATGAGCAGTTCTTC. Translation gives CASSLILAGGDEQFF.

The chain employs TRBV9 and TRBJ2-1; TRBD1 matches at 7 bases. CDR1 is SGDLS, CDR2 YYNGEE, per germline. The CDR3 is 15 amino acids. V trimming: 4 bases; J trimming: 1 base; junction bases outside the gene matches: 5. CDR3 nucleotide sequence: TGTGCCAGCAGCTTAAGGACAGGTTCCTACAATGAGCAGTTCTTC. Translating it yields CASSLRTGSYNEQFF.

This chain uses TRBV7-3 with TRBJ2-1, with a weak D call TRBD1 (5 bases). Germline loops: CDR1 SGHTA, CDR2 FQGTGA. V was pared by 1 base and J by 9 bases, with 13 bases between. The CDR3 covers 14 residues. This CDR3 is CASSLSRDLGEQFF. The DNA of the CDR3 is TGTGCCAGCAGCTTAAGCAGGGATTTGGGTGAGCAGTTCTTC.

V gene TRBV11-2 combines with J gene TRBJ2-1; 8 bases match TRBD2. Losses at the gene ends were 4 bases for V and 5 bases for J; bases not matched to a gene: 7. The CDR3 sequence is 15 residues long. CDR1 is SGHAT and CDR2 is FQNNGV in the germline V gene. Here the CDR3 DNA reads TGTGCCAGCAGCTCACCGGGAGGGACAAACAATGAGCAGTTCTTC. This sequence encodes CASSSPGGTNNEQFF.

Worth noting for this clone: Its ends do not fully match the called genes, so a read error is possible. V is TRBV9 and J is TRBJ2-1; 7 bases map to TRBD1. Germline V gene data show CDR1 as SGDLS and CDR2 as YYNGEE. This CDR3 region has 17 residues. The chain's CDR3 is CASSAAATGIIYNEQFF. The CDR3 bases are TGTGCCAGCAGCGCGGCCGCGACAGGGATAATCTACAATGAACAGTTCTTC.

The gene calls are TRBV6-5 and TRBJ2-2; possible D gene TRBD1, 6 bases. With 8 bases removed from V and 2 bases from J, the gap between germline ends came to 12 bases. The CDR3 loop spans 14 amino acids. Per the germline V gene, CDR1 is MNHEY and CDR2 is SVGAGI. The CDR3 loop reads CASAWGRNTGELFF. The CDR3 DNA follows: TGTGCCAGCGCTTGGGGGCGCAACACCGGGGAGCTGTTTTTT.

This clone was seen only once. This chain connects TRBV2 to TRBJ2-7; maybe TRBD1 (6 bases). The V end lost 0 bases, the J end lost 3 bases, and 12 bases lay between the germline ends. From germline, CDR1 is SNHLY and CDR2 FYNNEI. The CDR3 loop spans 15 amino acids. CDR3 sequence: CASSEAWTANYEQYV. CDR3 in DNA: TGTGCCAGCAGTGAAGCATGGACAGCAAACTACGAGCAGTACGTC.

The chain combines TRBV4-1 with TRBJ1-2; D uncertain. The CDR3 sequence is 15 residues long. Trimming shortened V by 0 bases and J by 5 bases, and 13 bases separated the two germline ends. Germline CDR1 and CDR2: MGHRA and YSYEKL. CDR3: CASSQDPPGGYGYTF. CDR3 DNA sequence: TGCGCCAGCAGCCAAGATCCCCCGGGAGGGTATGGCTACACCTTC.

This clone has a handful of counts. The rearrangement links TRBV27 to TRBJ2-3; TRBD1 might be the D (6 bases). Germline CDR1 and CDR2: MNHEY and SMNVEV (reference sequence). This CDR3 has 16 residues. Trimming shortened V by 6 bases and J by 2 bases, and 18 bases separated the two germline ends. CDR3 loop: CASSPRGSPPTDTQYF. The CDR3 bases are TGTGCCAGCAGCCCCAGGGGATCTCCCCCCACAGATACGCAGTATTTT.

This clone was found a few times. The chain couples TRBV21-1 to TRBJ2-7; the D call in the table, TRBD1, was not verified against the DNA. TRBV21-1 is a known pseudogene. This CDR3 spans 16 amino acids. For the CDR3, the DNA is TGTGCCAGCAGCACGTTTCCGGGACAGGCTACCTACGAGCAGTACGTC. The encoded protein is CASSTFPGQATYEQYV.